This is a list of T cell receptor beta chains from one sample in a study of control samples from healthy donors and cancer patients. Sequenced by immunoSEQ multiplex PCR; TCRdb stores in-frame clones only, minus some. The sample includes 190,000 or so clones, approximately 92% of them seen just once. The sequencing input was blood. These receptor sequences come from a young man in good health. CDR3s include the opening cysteine and the closing phenylalanine or tryptophan. The D gene is left open where the match is weak. The listing skips clone size in some rows; elsewhere it reads once, few, many or a size class.

TGTGCCACCAGGGGGACAGCCTCCTATAATTCACCCCTCCACTTT CATRGTASYNSPLHF TRBD1 TRBV10-3 - TRBJ1-6
TGTGCCAGTAGTATAGATCGTTTCAGGTCGTATGGCTACACCTTC CASSIDRFRSYGYTF - TRBV19 - TRBJ1-2
TGCGCCAGCAGCCCGCGCGCGGGGCCCAACACTGAAGCTTTCTTT CASSPRAGPNTEAFF - TRBV5-1 - TRBJ1-1
TGTGCTAGTGGTTACCCCGGACAGGGACCGTTGACAGATACGCAGTATTTT CASGYPGQGPLTDTQYF TRBD1 TRBV12-5 - TRBJ2-3
TGTGCCAGCAGCCCGAGCGATGACAGGGGGGGCACAGATACGCAGTATTTT CASSPSDDRGGTDTQYF TRBD1 TRBV7-9 - TRBJ2-3
TGTGCCAGCCGGGGAAGGGAGGGCCGGGACGAGCAGTACTTC CASRGREGRDEQYF TRBD2 TRBV6-6 - TRBJ2-7
TGTGCCAGTAGTATGGCACTAGGCTCTGGGGCCAACGTCCTGACTTTC CASSMALGSGANVLTF - TRBV19 - TRBJ2-6
TGTGCCAGCAGCATATCTCCAGGACAGGGCCTAAATTCACCCCTCCACTTT CASSISPGQGLNSPLHF TRBD1 TRBV7-6 - TRBJ1-6
TGTGCCAGCAGTTACGGAAGGGGCACTGAAGCTTTCTTT CASSYGRGTEAFF - TRBV6-5 - TRBJ1-1
TGTGCCAGCAGCCTCGTTCCCGGGACAGGGGACCCAACTAATGAAAAACTGTTTTTT CASSLVPGTGDPTNEKLFF TRBD1 TRBV3-1/TRBV3-2 - TRBJ1-4
TGTGCCAGCAGTGAAGAAGGGGCCTGGACGCAGGGTATCAATAGGAACACCATATATTTT CASSEEGAWTQGINRNTIYF - TRBV6-1 - TRBJ1-3
TGTGCCACCAGCAGAGATACCCGCCCAACCGGGGGGCCTGGAAACACCATATATTTT CATSRDTRPTGGPGNTIYF - TRBV15 once TRBJ1-3
TGCGCCAGCAGCCAAGATTGGCAGGAGAGGTTTTTT CASSQDWQERFF - TRBV4-1 - TRBJ1-4
TGCGCCAGCAGCCAGGCAAGCATTGCCCCACAGTTCTTC CASSQASIAPQFF - TRBV4-1 - TRBJ2-1
TGTGCCAGCAGCTTGGACAGGGGATCGGAGACCCAGTACTTC CASSLDRGSETQYF TRBD1 TRBV5-4 once TRBJ2-5
TGTGCCAGCAGTTTTAGGGGTTTGGGCGAGCAGTACTTC CASSFRGLGEQYF - TRBV27 - TRBJ2-7
TGTGCCAGCAGAGAACCGGGACAGGGGGCCTACGAGCAGTACTTC CASREPGQGAYEQYF TRBD1 TRBV2 - TRBJ2-7
TGTGCCATCAGTGAGAGACTAGCGGTTTCAAATGAGCAGTTCTTC CAISERLAVSNEQFF TRBD2 TRBV10-3 once TRBJ2-1
TGTGCCAGCTCACCACGAGGGGGCCTAAGCTCCTACGAGCAGTACTTC CASSPRGGLSSYEQYF TRBD1 TRBV18 - TRBJ2-7
TGTGCCACCAGCTATAGCGGGGGTCGAGACAATGAGCAGTTCTTC CATSYSGGRDNEQFF TRBD2 TRBV10-3 - TRBJ2-1
TGTGCCTGGAGTCGGCCAGTAAACACCGGGGAGCTGTTTTTT CAWSRPVNTGELFF - TRBV30 - TRBJ2-2
TGTGCCAGCAGTCCAACAGTGATCTACACTGAAGCTTTCTTT CASSPTVIYTEAFF - TRBV27 - TRBJ1-1
TGTGCTAGTGGGCCGGACAGGGCATCGGACACCATATATTTT CASGPDRASDTIYF TRBD1 TRBV12-5 once TRBJ1-3
TGTGCCAGCAGTTTCCCAGGGCCCGGTAATTCACCCCTCCACTTT CASSFPGPGNSPLHF - TRBV28 - TRBJ1-6
TGTGCCAGTACTCCGGGGACCTCCCTGGATACGCAGTATTTT CASTPGTSLDTQYF - TRBV28 - TRBJ2-3
TGTGCCAGCAGCCAGCTGGGGGGACTAGCGAGTAACCTAGCCAAAAACATTCAGTACTTC CASSQLGGLASNLAKNIQYF TRBD2 TRBV4-2 - TRBJ2-4
TGTGCCAGCAGCACCGGGGGGGAGAGCACTGAAGCTTTCTTT CASSTGGESTEAFF - TRBV3-1/TRBV3-2 - TRBJ1-1
TGTGCCAGCAGTGACGGCCAGGTCACAGATACGCAGTATTTT CASSDGQVTDTQYF - TRBV2 - TRBJ2-3
TGTGCCATCAGTGAGACAACAGGGAGAGAAGCTTTCTTT CAISETTGREAFF - TRBV10-3 - TRBJ1-1
TGCGCCAGCAGCTTGGTAGGCAGGGATGATGAAGCTTTCTTT CASSLVGRDDEAFF - TRBV5-1 once TRBJ1-1
TGTGCCAGCAGCCCAATGGTGGGCACTGAAGCTTTCTTT CASSPMVGTEAFF - TRBV3-1/TRBV3-2 - TRBJ1-1
TGTGCCAGCAGTTACTCGGTTCTAGCGGGGGGTACGCAGTATTTT CASSYSVLAGGTQYF TRBD2 TRBV6-5 - TRBJ2-3
TGCGCCAGCAGCTTGGGTCGGACGGGGAGCACAGATACGCAGTATTTT CASSLGRTGSTDTQYF - TRBV5-1 - TRBJ2-3
TGTGCCAGCAGCTTGGAGCGGATGAATCAGCCCCAGCATTTT CASSLERMNQPQHF - TRBV5-8 - TRBJ1-5
TGTGCCAGCCCTGGGACAGGGGTGGGCTACACCTTC CASPGTGVGYTF TRBD1 TRBV6-5 - TRBJ1-2
TGCGCCAGCGGGCCCTTCATGAACACTGAAGCTTTCTTT CASGPFMNTEAFF - TRBV10-2 - TRBJ1-1
TGCGCCAGCAGCCAACAGGGAAACCTCTATGGCTACACCTTC CASSQQGNLYGYTF - TRBV4-1 - TRBJ1-2
TGTGCCACCGTACTCCGGGACACTGAAAAACTGTTTTTT CATVLRDTEKLFF - TRBV7-9 - TRBJ1-4
TGTGCCAGCAGTCCCGGACTATCAAGCACAGATACGCAGTATTTT CASSPGLSSTDTQYF - TRBV6-5 - TRBJ2-3
TGTGCCAGCAGCGTAGAATCGGGGGACTATGGCTACACCTTC CASSVESGDYGYTF - TRBV9 - TRBJ1-2